A single sample is the source of the 21 T cell receptor beta chains below, sequenced in a study of T cell responses to AZD1222 COVID-19 vaccine. Here immunoSEQ multiplex PCR was the method, and the copy in TCRdb shows in-frame clones only, minus some. Of 100,000 or so clones in the sample, approximately 90% are singletons; the top ten hold 2.5%. The sequencing here drew on peripheral blood, taken on day 0 of AZD1222 vaccination. These receptors all come from an adult in good health.

This chain connects TRBV3-1 (or the pseudogene TRBV3-2) to TRBJ2-1, with TRBD2 matching over 10 bases. This CDR3 contains 16 residues. Trimming took 3 bases from V and 4 from J; bases not matched to a gene: 6. The germline V gene encodes CDR1 LGHDT and CDR2 YNNKEL (reference sequence). The CDR3 spells CASSHEISGRYNEQFF. The CDR3 bases are TGTGCCAGCAGCCATGAAATTAGCGGGAGGTACAATGAGCAGTTCTTC.

V and J are TRBV7-9 and TRBJ2-3; D gene ambiguous. Between the trimmed V and J ends, which lost 1 base and 2 bases, there was a span of 4 bases. Germline V gives CDR1 SEHNR, CDR2 FQNEAQ (reference sequence). The CDR3 runs to 13 residues. The chain's CDR3 is CASSLGTTDTQYF. DNA of the CDR3: TGTGCCAGCAGCTTAGGGACCACAGATACGCAGTATTTT.

This chain links TRBV5-5 with TRBJ1-1, with D possibly being TRBD1 (5 bases). The V gene's germline CDR1 is SGHKS and CDR2 YYEKEE (reference sequence). CDR3 size: 16 residues. The V end lost 1 base, the J end lost 0 bases, and 13 bases lay between the germline ends. This CDR3 is CASSLSSRGMNTEAFF. As DNA, the CDR3 is TGTGCCAGCAGCTTGAGCTCGAGGGGAATGAACACTGAAGCTTTCTTT.

CDR3 region: CASSLAGASFHYGYTF. The CDR3 nucleotides are TGTGCCAGCAGCCTAGCGGGGGCATCATTCCACTATGGCTACACCTTC. The chain couples TRBV5-8 to TRBJ1-2; TRBD1 is a possible D gene (6 bases). CDR1 SGHTS and CDR2 YDEGEE come from the germline V gene. The germline V and J ends were trimmed by 4 bases and 3 bases, with 19 bases remaining between them. This CDR3 region has 16 residues.

This chain joins TRBV5-1 and TRBJ1-4; D unclear. The CDR3 length is 13 residues. Trimming cost V 4 bases and J 6 bases, with 10 bases left between them. CDR1 and CDR2 from the germline V gene are SGHRS and YFSETQ. The CDR3: CASSRDGDEKLFF. DNA for the CDR3: TGCGCCAGCAGCAGAGATGGGGATGAAAAACTGTTTTTT.

The chain combines TRBV7-2 with TRBJ2-5, with 7 bases fitting TRBD2. The CDR3 has 16 amino acids. The V segment lost 4 bases and the J segment 7 bases; nucleotides outside the gene matches: 15. From germline, CDR1 is SGHTA and CDR2 FQGNSA. The CDR3 sequence is CASSSSTGTTIGTQYF. Here the CDR3 DNA reads TGTGCCAGCAGCTCATCCACCGGGACTACCATAGGGACCCAGTACTTC.

The chain links TRBV5-4 to TRBJ2-7; D is perhaps TRBD2 (6 bases). The V gene's germline CDR1 is SGHNT and CDR2 YYREEE (reference sequence). The V end lost 2 bases, the J end lost 3 bases, and 12 bases lay between the germline ends. This CDR3 is 14 amino acids long. CDR3 DNA: TGTGCCAGCAGCTTTGGGACTGGAAGCTACGAGCAGTACTTC. It encodes CASSFGTGSYEQYF.

The chain carries TRBV7-9 and TRBJ2-7; 10 nucleotides line up with TRBD1. The CDR3 loop spans 15 amino acids. CDR1 and CDR2 (germline): SEHNR, FQNEAQ (reference sequence). The V and J ends lost 6 bases and 3 bases, in that order; junction bases with no gene match: 8. Here the CDR3 DNA reads TGTGCCAGCAGTCCCCGGGACAGGGGTGACTACGAGCAGTACTTC. This encodes CASSPRDRGDYEQYF.

This clone was recorded only once. The chain carries TRBV3-1 (or the pseudogene TRBV3-2) and TRBJ2-1; 11 nucleotides match TRBD2. This CDR3 is built from 17 residues. Germline trimming cut 8 bases from V and 7 bases from J; bases unmatched to any gene: 16. Germline CDR1 and CDR2: LGHDT and YNNKEL (reference sequence). CDR3 region: CASGDTALAGGSNEQFF. Written as DNA, the CDR3 is TGTGCCAGCGGGGACACGGCCTTAGCGGGGGGGTCGAATGAGCAGTTCTTC.

The rearrangement links TRBV4-3 to TRBJ2-5; no reliable D call. V lost 0 bases, J lost 5 bases, and 13 bases lay in between. Per the germline V gene, CDR1 is LGHNA and CDR2 is YSLEER. This CDR3 contains 15 residues. In DNA, the CDR3 is TGCGCCAGCAGCCAAGATCACGGCCCAAGGGAGACCCAGTACTTC. This translates into CASSQDHGPRETQYF.

This clone has more than one count but fewer than ten. V is TRBV5-6 and J is TRBJ2-5; D possibly uses TRBD1 or TRBD2 (6 bases each). This CDR3 region has 14 residues. From germline, CDR1 is SGHDT and CDR2 YYEEEE. V was trimmed by 3 bases and J by 4 bases, leaving 13 bases between them. CDR3 loop: CASSSPGGGETQYF. The CDR3 DNA sequence: TGTGCCAGCAGCTCTCCCGGAGGGGGAGAGACCCAGTACTTC.

For the CDR3, the DNA is TGTGCCAGCAGCCAAGATAGGGACAGGAGCTCCTATAATTCACCCCTCCACTTT. This sequence encodes CASSQDRDRSSYNSPLHF. The rearrangement links TRBV3-1 (or the pseudogene TRBV3-2) to TRBJ1-6; TRBD1 matches at 8 bases. CDR1 LGHDT and CDR2 YNNKEL come from the germline V gene (reference sequence). Trimming took 0 bases from V and 0 from J; bases not matched to a gene: 4. The CDR3 totals 18 residues.

The chain has TRBV25-1 and TRBJ2-2; either TRBD1 or TRBD2 may supply D (6 bases each). The ends were cut back, 4 bases at V and 6 bases at J, with 21 bases in the middle. Germline CDR1 reads MGHDK; CDR2 reads SYGVNS. The CDR3 is 17 residues long. CDR3 in amino acids: CASSAPGGFSVAGELFF. CDR3 nucleotide sequence: TGTGCCAGCAGTGCACCCGGGGGCTTTTCGGTCGCCGGGGAGCTGTTTTTT.

The J gene is TRBJ1-1, the V gene TRBV27; D uncertain. V dropped 3 bases and J dropped 2 bases, with 10 bases sitting between them. The CDR3 is made up of 14 amino acids. Germline V gives CDR1 MNHEY, CDR2 SMNVEV (reference sequence). CDR3 sequence: CASSFGQANTEAFF. The CDR3 DNA follows: TGTGCCAGCAGTTTTGGTCAGGCCAACACTGAAGCTTTCTTT.

The J gene is TRBJ2-5, the V gene TRBV21-1; whether TRBD1, the table's D call, matches the DNA was not checked. TRBV21-1 counts as a pseudogene. The CDR3 is 16 residues long. CDR3 residues: CASSNRDRVGGETQYF. The DNA of the CDR3 is TGTGCCAGCAGCAACCGAGACAGGGTCGGAGGAGAGACCCAGTACTTC.

The chain carries TRBV7-2 and TRBJ1-2; 10 bases are shared with TRBD1. V dropped 5 bases and J dropped 7; count of bases not matched to a gene: 4. The CDR3 is 13 amino acids. The germline V gene encodes CDR1 SGHTA and CDR2 FQGNSA. The CDR3 DNA reads as TGTGCCAGCAGCCCTGACAGGGGGCTTGGCTACACCTTC. Its protein product is CASSPDRGLGYTF.

The chain carries TRBV6-2 or TRBV6-3 and TRBJ2-1, with TRBD1 as a possible D gene (6 bases). The CDR3 sequence is 15 residues long. Trimming shortened V by 6 bases and J by 6 bases, and 18 bases separated the two germline ends. Germline V gene lookup returns CDR1 MNHEY and CDR2 SVGEGT. CDR3 residues: CASSLILGAGNEQFF. In DNA form, the CDR3 reads TGTGCCAGCAGCCTCATATTGGGGGCCGGCAATGAGCAGTTCTTC.

V and J are TRBV5-6 and TRBJ2-3, with D uncertain. V dropped 5 bases and J dropped 0 bases, with 13 bases sitting between them. Germline CDR1 reads SGHDT; CDR2 reads YYEEEE. The CDR3 is 15 residues long. The CDR3 DNA follows: TGTGCCAGCAGTCCTGACTTAACAAGCACAGATACGCAGTATTTT. It is translated as CASSPDLTSTDTQYF.

This chain connects TRBV10-1 to TRBJ2-5, with 7 bases aligning to TRBD1. Germline V gives CDR1 WNHNN, CDR2 SYGVQD (reference sequence). J was trimmed by 3 bases and V by 10 bases; bases with no gene match: 2. The CDR3 has 11 amino acids. CDR3: CAKGTEETQYF. The CDR3 DNA reads TGCGCCAAGGGGACAGAAGAGACCCAGTACTTC.

The chain recombines TRBV20-1 with TRBJ1-2, with a tentative D call TRBD1 (5 bases). This CDR3 is built from 12 residues. With 3 bases removed from V and 4 bases from J, the gap between germline ends came to 9 bases. Germline values: CDR1 DFQATT, CDR2 SNEGSKA (reference sequence). The CDR3 reads CSASLGTYGYTF. The CDR3 DNA sequence: TGCAGTGCTAGTTTAGGGACCTATGGCTACACCTTC.

The gene calls are TRBV10-2 and TRBJ1-5; 7 positions agree with TRBD1. Germline trimming cut 8 bases from V and 5 bases from J; bases unmatched to any gene: 6. In germline, CDR1 is WSHSY, CDR2 SAAADI. This CDR3 has 13 amino acids. CDR3 sequence reads: CASSQGFDQPQHF. In nucleotides, the CDR3 is TGCGCCAGCTCACAGGGGTTCGATCAGCCCCAGCATTTT.